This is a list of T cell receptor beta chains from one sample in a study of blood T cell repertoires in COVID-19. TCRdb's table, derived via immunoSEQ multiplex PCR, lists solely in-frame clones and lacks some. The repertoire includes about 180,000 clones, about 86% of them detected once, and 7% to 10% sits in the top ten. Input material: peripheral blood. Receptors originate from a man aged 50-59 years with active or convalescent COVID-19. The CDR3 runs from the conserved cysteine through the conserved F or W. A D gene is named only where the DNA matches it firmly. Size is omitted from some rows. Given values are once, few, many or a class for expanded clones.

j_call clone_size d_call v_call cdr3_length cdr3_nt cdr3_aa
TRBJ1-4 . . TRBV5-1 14 TGCGCCAGCAGCTTGTTGTCGAGGGATGAAAAACTGTTTTTT CASSLLSRDEKLFF
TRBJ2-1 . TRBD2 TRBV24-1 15 TGTGCCACCAGTGACTCTAGCGGGGGCCCCTCTGAGCAGTTCTTC CATSDSSGGPSEQFF
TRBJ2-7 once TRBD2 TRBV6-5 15 TGTGCCAGCACCAGGGGGGGTAGCGGGGGAGACGAGCAGTACTTC CASTRGGSGGDEQYF
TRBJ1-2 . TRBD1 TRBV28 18 TGTGCCAGCAGTTTAATTGGGACAGGGGTGGGGGCTAACTATGGCTACACCTTC CASSLIGTGVGANYGYTF
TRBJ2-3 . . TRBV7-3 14 TGTGCCAGCAGCTTGGGACACAACACAGATACGCAGTATTTT CASSLGHNTDTQYF
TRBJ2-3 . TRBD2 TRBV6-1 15 TGTGCCAGCAGTGAAGAGGGACTACACGCAGATACGCAGTATTTT CASSEEGLHADTQYF
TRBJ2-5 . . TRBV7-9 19 TGTGCCAGCAGCTTAGCCCGCCGCACCCCGCTGCCCACGCCGGGGACCCAGTACTTC CASSLARRTPLPTPGTQYF
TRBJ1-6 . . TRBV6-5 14 TGTGCCAGCAGTTACAGGGAGTTAGGGTCACCCCTCCACTTT CASSYRELGSPLHF
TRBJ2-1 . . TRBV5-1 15 TGCGCCAGCAGCTTACAGGGAGAGGCCTACAATGAGCAGTTCTTC CASSLQGEAYNEQFF
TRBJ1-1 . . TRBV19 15 TGTGCCAGTATGGGGGGAAATCTATGGGACCCTGAAGCTTTCTTT CASMGGNLWDPEAFF
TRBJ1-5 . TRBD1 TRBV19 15 TGTGCCAGTACTCCCGACAGGGGAAGACGTCAGCCCCAGCATTTT CASTPDRGRRQPQHF
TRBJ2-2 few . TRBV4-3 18 TGCGCCAGCAGCCAAGATCTGATTCCAGGGAGGAAAGCCGGGGAGCTGTTTTTT CASSQDLIPGRKAGELFF
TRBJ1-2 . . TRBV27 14 TGTGCCAGCAGTCGGGGGGCGAGTAACTATGGCTACACCTTC CASSRGASNYGYTF
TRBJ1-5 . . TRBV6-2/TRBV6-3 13 TGTGCCAGCAGTACCCAGGGAAATCAGCCCCAGCATTTT CASSTQGNQPQHF
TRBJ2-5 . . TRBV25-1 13 TGTGCCAGCAGTGTGGGCGGGGTGGAGACCCAGTACTTC CASSVGGVETQYF
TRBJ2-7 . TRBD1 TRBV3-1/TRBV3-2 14 TGTGCCAGCAGCGGTGGGACAGTATCCTACGAGCAGTACTTC CASSGGTVSYEQYF
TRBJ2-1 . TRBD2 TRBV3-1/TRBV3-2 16 TGTGCCAGCAGCCAATTAGCGGGAAGCTCCTACAATGAGCAGTTCTTC CASSQLAGSSYNEQFF
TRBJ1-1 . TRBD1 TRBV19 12 TGTGCCAGCACCGACAGGGGTACTGAAGCTTTCTTT CASTDRGTEAFF
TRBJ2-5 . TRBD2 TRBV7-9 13 TGTGCCAGCAGCTTCACTAGCGGGGAGACCCAGTACTTC CASSFTSGETQYF
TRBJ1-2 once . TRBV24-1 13 TGTGCCACCAGCTTAGGAGGGTTCTATGGCTACACCTTC CATSLGGFYGYTF
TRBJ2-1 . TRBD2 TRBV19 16 TGTGCCAGTAGTATGGGTAGCGGGAGCGGGTACAATGAGCAGTTCTTC CASSMGSGSGYNEQFF
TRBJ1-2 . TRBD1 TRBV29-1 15 TGCAGCGTTGAAGAGGGGACAGCTAACTACTATGGCTACACCTTC CSVEEGTANYYGYTF
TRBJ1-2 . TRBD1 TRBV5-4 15 TGTGCCAGCAGCCGGTCCGGACAGGGGCATAGTGGCTACACCTTC CASSRSGQGHSGYTF
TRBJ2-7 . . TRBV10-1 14 TGCGCCAGCAGCAGGGAGCCGGGGGTTGGCGAGCAGTACTTC CASSREPGVGEQYF
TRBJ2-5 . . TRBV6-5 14 TGTGCCAGCAGTTTCGGACAGCCAGTCGAGACCCAGTACTTC CASSFGQPVETQYF
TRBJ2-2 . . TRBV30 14 TGTGCCTGGAGTCCCGGTCCGAACACCGGGGAGCTGTTTTTT CAWSPGPNTGELFF
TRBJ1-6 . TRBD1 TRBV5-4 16 TGTGCCAGCAGCCAAGGGACAGGGGGCGGTTGGTCACCCCTCCACTTT CASSQGTGGGWSPLHF
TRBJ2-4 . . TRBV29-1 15 TGCAGCGTTGAACCGGCGGGGATGGCCAAAAACATTCAGTACTTC CSVEPAGMAKNIQYF